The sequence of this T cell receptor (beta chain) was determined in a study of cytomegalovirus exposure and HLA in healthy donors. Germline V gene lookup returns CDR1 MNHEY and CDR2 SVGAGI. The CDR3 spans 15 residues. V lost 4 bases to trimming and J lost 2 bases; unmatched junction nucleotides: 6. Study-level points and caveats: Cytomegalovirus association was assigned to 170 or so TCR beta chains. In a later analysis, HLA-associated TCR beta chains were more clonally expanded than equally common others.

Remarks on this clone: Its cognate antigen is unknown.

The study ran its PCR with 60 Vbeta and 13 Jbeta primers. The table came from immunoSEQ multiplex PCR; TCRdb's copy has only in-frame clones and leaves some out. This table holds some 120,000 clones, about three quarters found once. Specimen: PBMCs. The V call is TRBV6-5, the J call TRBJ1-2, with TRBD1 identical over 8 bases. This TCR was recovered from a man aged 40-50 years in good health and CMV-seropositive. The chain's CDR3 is CASSSYRGVNYGYTF. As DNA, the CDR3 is TGTGCCAGCAGTTCTTACAGGGGGGTGAACTATGGCTACACCTTC.